These T cell receptor beta chains were read from a single sample in a study of T cell repertoires in cytomegalovirus infection. Via MiXCR, TCRdb re-called the reads, giving one row per CDR3 protein. Counted here are about 740,000 distinct CDR3 sequences, under 40% occurring once; the ten biggest clones make up 2.8%. What was sequenced was PBMCs. The receptor source for this set is a human donor in good health (CMV status not recorded). Some clones in this sample may be carry-over from other donors' samples. CDR3s include the opening cysteine and the closing phenylalanine or tryptophan. The D gene is left open where the match is weak. Part of the rows lack a size; the others show once, few, many or a class for expanded clones.

j_call	d_call	v_call	clone_size	cdr3_nt	cdr3_aa
TRBJ2-7	TRBD1	TRBV19	-	TGTGCCAGTAGATACGAGGGACAGGGACCCTACGAGCAGTACTTC	CASRYEGQGPYEQYF
TRBJ2-7	-	TRBV20-1	-	TGCAGTGCTAGAGTCCCGACTCGTCCACCCTACGAGCAGTACTTC	CSARVPTRPPYEQYF
TRBJ1-6	-	TRBV6-1	-	TGTGCCAGCAGTCAGACCGGAAGGGATTCACCCCTCCACTTT	CASSQTGRDSPLHF
TRBJ2-4	TRBD1	TRBV20-1	-	TGCAGTGCTAGTGTCACGGTTTCGGGACAGGGGCACATTCAGTACTTC	CSASVTVSGQGHIQYF
TRBJ1-5	-	TRBV19	-	TGTGCCATTAAAAGAGGCGGCGGTCAGCCCCAGCATTTT	CAIKRGGGQPQHF
TRBJ1-1	-	TRBV28	few	TGTGCCAGCAGTTCGGGACCCCGGGAAGCTTTCTTT	CASSSGPREAFF
TRBJ1-6	-	TRBV20-1	-	TGCAGTGGCGGACGGATAGGCCCCTCGGCAGATTCACCCCTCCACTTT	CSGGRIGPSADSPLHF
TRBJ2-5	-	TRBV4-1	few	TGTGCCAGCAGCCAGGAAGGCCCGGGGGCTGGGGAGACCCAGTACTTC	CASSQEGPGAGETQYF
TRBJ1-2	TRBD1	TRBV25-1	few	TGTGCCAGCAGTGAATGGACAGGGGGAAACGGCTACACCTTC	CASSEWTGGNGYTF
TRBJ2-6	-	TRBV7-9	many	TGTGCCAGCAGCGTATGGACCCCTAGCTCTGGGGCCAACGTCCTGACTTTC	CASSVWTPSSGANVLTF
TRBJ2-7	TRBD2	TRBV28	few	TGTGCCAGCAGTGGGACTAGCCATTCCTACGAGCAGTACTTC	CASSGTSHSYEQYF
TRBJ1-2	-	TRBV5-6	few	TGTGCCAGCAGCCCCCGGGGGCTAGAGTATGGCTACACCTTC	CASSPRGLEYGYTF
TRBJ1-1	-	TRBV28	many	TGTGCCAGCAGTTCATACGCTGAAGCTTTCTTT	CASSSYAEAFF
TRBJ2-5	TRBD2	TRBV7-9	few	TGTGCCAGCAGCCCACCGGGACTAGCGGGAGGCAAAGAGACCCAGTACTTC	CASSPPGLAGGKETQYF
TRBJ2-7	TRBD1	TRBV4-1	few	TGCGCCAGCAGCCAAGATGGGATGACAGGGGTAACCCACGAGCAGTACTTC	CASSQDGMTGVTHEQYF
TRBJ2-5	-	TRBV7-9	few	TGTGCCAGCAGCTCCGGACTGGGTTATGAGGCCCAGTACTTC	CASSSGLGYEAQYF
TRBJ1-2	-	TRBV12-3/TRBV12-4	-	TGTGCCAGCAGTCACATCGTGGGTACAGCCCACTATGGCTACACCTTC	CASSHIVGTAHYGYTF
TRBJ2-7	-	TRBV5-1	-	TGCGCCAGCAGCCGCCAAGGAGACAAACACTACGAGCAGTACTTC	CASSRQGDKHYEQYF
TRBJ1-2	-	TRBV5-1	-	TGCGCCAGCAGCTTGGCCGGGAGGGAGCGGGACTATGGCTACACCTTC	CASSLAGRERDYGYTF
TRBJ2-1	TRBD2	TRBV7-6	few	TGTGCCAGCAGCTTAGCGCGCCTGGGGTCACTAGCGGCAGACTACAATGAGCAGTTCTTC	CASSLARLGSLAADYNEQFF
TRBJ1-4	-	TRBV7-9	-	TGTGCCAGCAGCATAGGACAGCTACCTAATGAAAAACTGTTTTTT	CASSIGQLPNEKLFF
TRBJ1-5	-	TRBV6-6	few	TGTGCCAGCATCCCCTCAACTAATCAGCCCCAGCATTTT	CASIPSTNQPQHF
TRBJ1-6	TRBD1	TRBV7-9	-	TGTGCCAGCAGCTTTGTAGGACAGGGATCACCCCTCCACTTT	CASSFVGQGSPLHF
TRBJ2-1	TRBD2	TRBV19	few	TGTGCCAGTAGCTCTCGACTAGCGGGAGCTTTGGGTGAGCAGTTCTTC	CASSSRLAGALGEQFF
TRBJ2-1	-	TRBV24-1	few	TGTGCCACCAGTGAGAGGGGTGGACCGGGGCAGTTCTTC	CATSERGGPGQFF
TRBJ2-5	TRBD1	TRBV6-6	-	TGTGCCAGCAGAGCCTACAAGGGGGCGAGGCCACCGACGTCGAAGCAAGAGACCCAGTACTTC	CASRAYKGARPPTSKQETQYF
TRBJ2-1	TRBD2	TRBV6-6	few	TGTGCCAGCCGGCTAGCGGGGGCCCACAATGAGCAGTTCTTC	CASRLAGAHNEQFF
TRBJ2-5	-	TRBV6-2/TRBV6-3	-	TGTGCCAGCAGTTACGGGCGGCCAGGGGGGTACCAAGAGACCCAGTACTTC	CASSYGRPGGYQETQYF
TRBJ2-2	TRBD1	TRBV19	-	TGTGCCAGTCGCCCCCAAGGGGGACAGGGTAACACCGGGGAGCTGTTTTTT	CASRPQGGQGNTGELFF
TRBJ1-2	-	TRBV20-1	-	TGCAGTGCTAGAGCCCAAACAGGGAAGGGCGGCTACACCTTC	CSARAQTGKGGYTF
TRBJ2-7	-	TRBV7-2	many	TGTGCCAGCAGCCAGGTTTCGTCCTCCTACGAGCAGTACTTC	CASSQVSSSYEQYF
TRBJ2-6	-	TRBV5-1	few	TGCGCCAGCAGCTTGGGGGTGACCCTATCTGGGGCCAACGTCCTGACTTTC	CASSLGVTLSGANVLTF
TRBJ1-1	-	TRBV5-1	-	TGCGCCAGCAGCTTGCGGGAGGGCGCGGGTTCTGAAGCTTTCTTT	CASSLREGAGSEAFF
TRBJ2-5	-	TRBV7-8	few	TGTGCCAGCCAACCAAGGGGCGGGGAGAGGGAGACCCAGTACTTC	CASQPRGGERETQYF
TRBJ2-7	-	TRBV12-3/TRBV12-4	-	TGTGCCAGCTCCCCCCCCGGTCTCTACGAGCAGTACTTC	CASSPPGLYEQYF
TRBJ1-3	-	TRBV11-2	once	TGTGCCAGCAGCTTAGTTGCCGGTCCCCTCTCTGGAAACACCATATATTTT	CASSLVAGPLSGNTIYF
TRBJ2-1	-	TRBV9	-	TGTGCCAGCAGCGTAGGAGGGGCGTGGAATGAGCAGTTCTTC	CASSVGGAWNEQFF
TRBJ2-7	TRBD2	TRBV20-1	-	TGCAGTGCTCTAGCGGTAGCCGGGAACGAGCAGTACTTC	CSALAVAGNEQYF
TRBJ1-1	-	TRBV5-1	-	TGCGCCAGCAGCTTTGTGAAGAACACTGAAGCTTTCTTT	CASSFVKNTEAFF
TRBJ1-5	TRBD1	TRBV28	-	TGTGCCAGCAGGGACAGGGGTCAGCCCCAGCATTTT	CASRDRGQPQHF
TRBJ1-1	-	TRBV28	few	TGTGCCAGCAGGCTTCCTTTAGGGGAAGCTTTCTTT	CASRLPLGEAFF
TRBJ1-1	TRBD1	TRBV27	-	TGTGCCAGCAGTCAGGGACAGGGTAATGAAGCTTTCTTT	CASSQGQGNEAFF
TRBJ1-1	-	TRBV7-9	-	TGTGCCAGCACCTATCTGAGGTACACTGAAGCTTTCTTT	CASTYLRYTEAFF
TRBJ2-5	TRBD2	TRBV20-1	few	TGCAGTGCCGCTAGCGGGAGGCCCCAAGAGACCCAGTACTTC	CSAASGRPQETQYF
TRBJ1-2	TRBD1	TRBV15	few	TGTGCCACCAGCGGTACCGGGACAGGGTTTTTTTCTAACTATGGCTACACCTTC	CATSGTGTGFFSNYGYTF
TRBJ2-4	TRBD1	TRBV28	-	TGTGCCAGCAGTCTACAGGGGCTGGGCAAAAACATTCAGTACTTC	CASSLQGLGKNIQYF
TRBJ1-6	TRBD1	TRBV20-1	few	TGCAGTGCTGCCGGGACAGGCCCCTCACCCCTCCACTTT	CSAAGTGPSPLHF
TRBJ1-1	TRBD1	TRBV6-6	-	TGTGCCAGCAGTTCCACACAGGGGGCTCGCACTGAAGCTTTCTTT	CASSSTQGARTEAFF
TRBJ2-7	-	TRBV12-3/TRBV12-4	many	TGTGCCAGCAGGGCACGCGAATCTCTCTACGAGCAGTACTTC	CASRARESLYEQYF
TRBJ2-1	TRBD2	TRBV7-6	few	TGTGCTAGCAGCTCACGCCTAGCGGGAGCTAGGAATGAGCAGTTCTTC	CASSSRLAGARNEQFF
TRBJ2-6	TRBD2	TRBV7-6	many	TGTGCCAGCAGCTTTGAAGTCGGCGGGAGAAGCAAATCTGGGGCCAACGTCCTGACTTTC	CASSFEVGGRSKSGANVLTF
TRBJ2-1	TRBD1	TRBV2	few	TGTGCCAGCAGCGACCCTGGACAGGGGGCAGGCAATGAGCAGTTCTTC	CASSDPGQGAGNEQFF